This TCR beta chain derives from a study of blood T cell repertoires in COVID-19. On the study more broadly: Collection of acute and convalescent COVID-19 samples took place in the United States, Italy and Spain. The cDNA or gDNA used as material had been derived from T cells, B-cell-depleted T cells, or PBMCs.

In the original analysis: Cell counts per sample came from amplifying reference gene primers. Sequencing was performed with immunoSEQ multiplex PCR; in TCRdb, only in-frame clones are kept and a portion is missing. V and J calls and clone size follow that table, whereas D and trimming were derived from the DNA. The profile shows 150,000 to 160,000 clones, around 83% of them singletons. V shed 2 bases and J shed 4 bases, with 14 bases lying between them. The V gene's germline CDR1 is SGHAT and CDR2 FQNNGV. This CDR3 comprises 16 residues. The receptor was isolated from a woman aged 50 to 65 with acute or convalescent COVID-19. Source material: peripheral blood. The chain uses TRBV11-2 and TRBJ1-4; D is ambiguous. CDR3 protein: CASSLTGSVVNEKLFF. In DNA, the CDR3 is TGTGCCAGCAGCTTAACGGGGTCAGTTGTTAATGAAAAACTGTTTTTT. Combining the CDR3 with reference TRBV11-2 and TRBJ1-4 gives the whole variable domain EAGVAQSPRYKIIEKRQSVAFWCNPISGHATLYWYQQILGQGPKLLIQFQNNGVVDDSQLPKDRFSAERLKGVDSTLKIQPAKLEDSAVYLCASSLTGSVVNEKLFFGSGTQLSVL.